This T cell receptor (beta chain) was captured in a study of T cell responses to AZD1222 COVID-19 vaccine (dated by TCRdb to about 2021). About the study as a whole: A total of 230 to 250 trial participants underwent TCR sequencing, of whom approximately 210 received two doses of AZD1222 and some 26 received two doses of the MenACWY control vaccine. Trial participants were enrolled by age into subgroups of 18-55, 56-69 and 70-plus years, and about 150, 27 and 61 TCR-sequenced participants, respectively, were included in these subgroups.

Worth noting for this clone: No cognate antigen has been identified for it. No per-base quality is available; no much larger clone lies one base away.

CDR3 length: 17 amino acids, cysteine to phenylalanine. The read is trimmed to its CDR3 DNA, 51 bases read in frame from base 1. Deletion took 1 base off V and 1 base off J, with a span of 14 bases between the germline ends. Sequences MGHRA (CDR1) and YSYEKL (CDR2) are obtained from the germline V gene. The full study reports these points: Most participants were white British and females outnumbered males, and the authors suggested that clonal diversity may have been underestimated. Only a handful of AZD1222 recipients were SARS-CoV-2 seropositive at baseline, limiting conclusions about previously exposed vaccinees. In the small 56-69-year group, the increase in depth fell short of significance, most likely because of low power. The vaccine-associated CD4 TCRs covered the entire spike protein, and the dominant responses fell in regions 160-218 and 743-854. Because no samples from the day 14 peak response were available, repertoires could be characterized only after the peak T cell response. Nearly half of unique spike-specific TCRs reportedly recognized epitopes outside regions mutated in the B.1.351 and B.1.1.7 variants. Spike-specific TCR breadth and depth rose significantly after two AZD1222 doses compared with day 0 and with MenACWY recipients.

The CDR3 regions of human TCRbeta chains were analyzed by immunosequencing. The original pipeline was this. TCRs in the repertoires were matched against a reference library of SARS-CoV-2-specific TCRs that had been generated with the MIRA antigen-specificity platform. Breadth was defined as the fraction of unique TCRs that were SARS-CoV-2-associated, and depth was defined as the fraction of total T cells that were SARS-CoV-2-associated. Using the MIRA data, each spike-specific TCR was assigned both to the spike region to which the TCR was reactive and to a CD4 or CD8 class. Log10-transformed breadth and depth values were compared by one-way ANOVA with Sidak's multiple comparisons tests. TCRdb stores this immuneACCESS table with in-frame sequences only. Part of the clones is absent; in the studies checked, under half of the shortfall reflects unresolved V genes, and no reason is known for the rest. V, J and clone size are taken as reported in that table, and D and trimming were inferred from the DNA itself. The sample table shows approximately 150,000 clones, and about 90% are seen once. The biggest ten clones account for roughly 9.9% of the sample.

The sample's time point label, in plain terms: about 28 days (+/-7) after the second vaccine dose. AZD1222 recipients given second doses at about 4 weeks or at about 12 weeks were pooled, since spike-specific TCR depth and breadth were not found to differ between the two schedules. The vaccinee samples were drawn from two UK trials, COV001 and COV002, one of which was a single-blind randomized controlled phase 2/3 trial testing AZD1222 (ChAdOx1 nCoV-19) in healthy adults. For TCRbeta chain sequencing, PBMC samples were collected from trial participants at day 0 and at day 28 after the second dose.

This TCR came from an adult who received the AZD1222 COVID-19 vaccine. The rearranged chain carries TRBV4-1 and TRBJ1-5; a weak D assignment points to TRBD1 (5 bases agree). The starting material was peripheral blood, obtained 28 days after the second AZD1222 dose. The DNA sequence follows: TGCGCCAGCAGCCAAGCCGCAGGGAGTATAAGCAATCAGCCCCAGCATTTT. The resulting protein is CASSQAAGSISNQPQHF.